One and the same sample provided the 10 T cell receptor beta chains below, sequenced in a study of blood T cells in healthy people across ages. Sample-barcoded 5' priming and a J-beta primer mix drove a second PCR of about 6 to 12 cycles. From the 5' RACE reads, TCRdb called clonotypes with MiXCR, one entry per CDR3 protein. In the table there are hundreds of thousands of distinct CDR3 sequences, about three fifths of which are singletons. Sequencing used blood. These receptors were obtained from a man aged 30 to 45 in good health.

V and J are TRBV5-1 and TRBJ1-2, with D tentatively TRBD1 (5 bases). This CDR3 comprises 15 residues. V was cut by 0 bases and J by 8 bases, with 17 bases left in between. CDR1 is SGHRS, CDR2 YFSETQ, per germline. CDR3 bases: TGCGCCAGCAGCTTGGGCACCGGGACGACGAAAGGCTACACCTTC. Protein sequence: CASSLGTGTTKGYTF. Complete variable domain (other parts from reference TRBV5-1 and TRBJ1-2): KAGVTQTPRYLIKTRGQQVTLSCSPISGHRSVSWYQQTPGQGLQFLFEYFSETQRNKGNFPGRFSGRQFSNSRSEMNVSTLELGDSALYLCASSLGTGTTKGYTFGSGTRLTVV.

This clonotype was observed at least ten times. CDR3 in DNA: TGCGCCAGCAGCTCAAGACTAGCCCGTATGGAGACCCAGTACTTC. It specifies CASSSRLARMETQYF. The genes are TRBV5-1 and TRBJ2-5; 7 bases align to TRBD2. CDR3 length: 15 amino acids. V trimming: 3 bases; J trimming: 5 bases; junction bases outside the gene matches: 10. The germline V gene has CDR1 SGHRS and CDR2 YFSETQ.

This clonotype was seen a handful of times. The CDR3 loop reads CASSPGQGHEQYF. As DNA, the CDR3 is TGTGCCAGCAGTCCGGGACAGGGCCACGAGCAGTACTTC. J is TRBJ2-7 and V is TRBV5-4; TRBD1 agrees at 9 bases. With V trimmed by 5 bases and J by 5 bases, 5 bases remained unmatched. CDR3 size: 13 residues. Looked up from germline, CDR1 is SGHNT and CDR2 is YYREEE (reference sequence).

The table lists this clonotype with a few counts. The CDR3, as DNA: TGTGCCAGCAGCGCCGACAGGGATCAGCCCCAGCATTTT. Its translation: CASSADRDQPQHF. The V gene is TRBV7-3, the J gene TRBJ1-5; 7 bases map to TRBD1. The V gene end was trimmed by 5 bases and the J gene end by 5 bases; junction bases not matched to a gene: 3. Germline V gene sequence: CDR1 SGHTA, CDR2 FQGTGA. This CDR3 is built from 13 residues. Full variable domain (remainder filled in from reference TRBV7-3 and TRBJ1-5): GAGVSQTPSNKVTEKGKYVELRCDPISGHTALYWYRQSLGQGPEFLIYFQGTGAADDSGLPNDRFFAVRPEGSVSTLKIQRTERGDSAVYLCASSADRDQPQHFGDGTRLSIL.

This clonotype has a handful of counts. J is TRBJ2-1 and V is TRBV4-3; D is unresolved. Germline loops: CDR1 LGHNA, CDR2 YSLEER. The ends were cut back, 0 bases at V and 4 bases at J, with 10 bases in the middle. CDR3 length equals 15 residues. CDR3 nucleotides: TGCGCCAGCAGCCAAGATTACGCCAGTTACAATGAGCAGTTCTTC. This translates into CASSQDYASYNEQFF.

This chain uses TRBV29-1 with TRBJ2-1; D ambiguous. V shed 4 bases and J shed 9 bases, with 10 bases lying between them. CDR3 size: 11 residues. The germline CDR1 and CDR2 sequences are SQVTM and ANQGSEA. CDR3 in amino acids: CSVGGPTEQFF. Written as DNA, the CDR3 is TGCAGCGTTGGTGGGCCGACTGAGCAGTTCTTC.

Concerning this clonotype: The junction differs from germline at one of its ends, possibly a read error. The chain joins TRBV6-2 or TRBV6-3 to TRBJ1-2; D is unclear. Germline CDR1 MNHEY, CDR2 SVGEGT. CDR3 length: 13 amino acids. The CDR3 loop reads CVSSYSKGRGYTF. Here the CDR3 DNA reads TGTGTCAGCAGTTACTCGAAGGGTAGAGGCTACACCTTC.

Only a few counts were recorded for this clonotype. J is TRBJ2-1 and V is TRBV29-1; TRBD2 agrees at 7 bases. There are 13 residues in the CDR3. The J segment lost 5 bases and the V segment lost 4 bases, leaving 5 bases of the junction unmatched. CDR1 is SQVTM and CDR2 is ANQGSEA in the germline V gene. CDR3 coding DNA: TGCAGCGTTGGTGGCGGGGGACACAATGAGCAGTTCTTC. It encodes CSVGGGGHNEQFF.

The rearrangement links TRBV12-3 or TRBV12-4 to TRBJ1-2; D not resolved. The germline V and J ends were trimmed by 6 bases and 2 bases, with 10 bases remaining between them. CDR3 length equals 13 residues. This chain's CDR3 is CASSLKRNYGYTF. The CDR3 DNA reads TGTGCCAGCAGCCTAAAACGGAACTATGGCTACACCTTC.

The rearrangement joins TRBV6-6 to TRBJ2-3, with D perhaps matching TRBD2 (6 bases). V was pared by 6 bases and J by 6 bases, with 16 bases between. This CDR3 has 14 amino acids. Germline-derived CDR1 and CDR2 are MNHNY and SVGAGI (reference sequence). CDR3 in DNA: TGTGCCAGCAGCCCTACTGGAGGGTCGGATACGCAGTATTTT. This sequence encodes CASSPTGGSDTQYF.